These T cell receptor beta chains were read from a single sample in a study of cytomegalovirus exposure and HLA in healthy donors. Sequencing used immunoSEQ multiplex PCR; TCRdb keeps in-frame clones, though not all of them. The sample gives about 55,000 clones, about 76% of which show up once; 2% to 3% is in the top ten. The sample was PBMCs. Source of these receptors: a female donor in good health and CMV-seronegative. Each CDR3 is given with its conserved first and last residue. The order of the fields is D gene, CDR3 length, clone size, V gene, J gene, CDR3 DNA, CDR3 protein. The D gene is left open where the match is weak. Some rows have no size entry. The others give once, few or many, or a class for an expanded clone.

.	16	.	TRBV28	TRBJ2-7	TGTGCCAGCAGTTTATGGGTTGATCCTAGGAAGTACGAGCAGTACTTC	CASSLWVDPRKYEQYF
.	15	.	TRBV6-6	TRBJ1-5	TGTGCCAGCAAGTCGGGGGGCGGAAGCAATCAGCCCCAGCATTTT	CASKSGGGSNQPQHF
.	16	.	TRBV18	TRBJ2-2	TGTGCCAGCTCACCACGCCGGGACACGGCGAGCGGGGAGCTGTTTTTT	CASSPRRDTASGELFF
TRBD1	14	.	TRBV9	TRBJ1-2	TGTGCCAGCAGCGTGGGGACAGCTAACTATGGCTACACCTTC	CASSVGTANYGYTF
.	16	.	TRBV5-3	TRBJ2-3	TGTGCCAGAAGCAAGGACAGCGATGAAACGACAGATACGCAGTATTTT	CARSKDSDETTDTQYF
TRBD1	16	.	TRBV6-5	TRBJ2-5	TGTGCCAGCAGTTACAACCTGGGACAGGGCCAAGAGACCCAGTACTTC	CASSYNLGQGQETQYF
TRBD1	17	.	TRBV12-5	TRBJ2-1	TGTGCTAGTGGTTTCTCTCCGGGACAGGGGGCTCTCGATGAGCAGTTCTTC	CASGFSPGQGALDEQFF
.	12	once	TRBV30	TRBJ1-6	TGTGCCTGGAGTGCACGAGGTTCACCCCTCCACTTT	CAWSARGSPLHF
TRBD1	15	.	TRBV4-2	TRBJ2-5	TGTGCCAGCAGCCAAAAACAGGGGGCCGAGGAGACCCAGTACTTC	CASSQKQGAEETQYF
.	17	.	TRBV5-8	TRBJ2-3	TGTGCCAGCAGCCTGGGGCGGGGGCCTCAGGTTACAGATACGCAGTATTTT	CASSLGRGPQVTDTQYF
TRBD1	15	.	TRBV27	TRBJ2-1	TGTGCCAGCAGTTTTAGGACAGGACTCTACAATGAGCAGTTCTTC	CASSFRTGLYNEQFF
.	12	.	TRBV15	TRBJ1-5	TGTGCCACTTCGATGAGGGAGCAGCCCCAGCATTTT	CATSMREQPQHF
TRBD1	14	.	TRBV9	TRBJ1-6	TGTGCCAGCAGGGGGGGGACAGGGAATTCACCCCTCCACTTT	CASRGGTGNSPLHF
TRBD1	16	.	TRBV18	TRBJ1-5	TGTGCCAGCTCACTTCGACCGGGACAGGTGGCTCAGCCCCAGCATTTT	CASSLRPGQVAQPQHF
.	16	once	TRBV29-1	TRBJ2-3	TGCAGCGTCGCAAAAAGGCTGAGAGTTGGGCTCGATACGCAGTATTTT	CSVAKRLRVGLDTQYF
TRBD2	15	.	TRBV5-1	TRBJ2-3	TGCGCCAGCGGTAGCGGGGGGGCCGGGACAGATACGCAGTATTTT	CASGSGGAGTDTQYF
.	15	.	TRBV2	TRBJ2-7	TGTGCCAGCAGTGAAGCGCTTATTAGCTCCTACGAGCAGTACTTC	CASSEALISSYEQYF
.	18	.	TRBV5-1	TRBJ2-6	TGCGCCAGCAGCTTGAGGCTAGCCTTGACCTCTGAGGCCAACGTCCTGACTTTC	CASSLRLALTSEANVLTF
.	14	.	TRBV6-5	TRBJ1-2	TGTGCCAGCAGTTACTTAGGAGGGTACTATGGCTACACCTTC	CASSYLGGYYGYTF
TRBD1	15	.	TRBV25-1	TRBJ1-1	TGTGCCAGCAGGCAGACAGGGCTCCGTGGCACTGAAGCTTTCTTT	CASRQTGLRGTEAFF
.	16	.	TRBV9	TRBJ2-3	TGTGCCAGCAGCGTAGGGGGGGGGCCCGGCACAGATACGCAGTATTTT	CASSVGGGPGTDTQYF
TRBD1	15	.	TRBV6-1	TRBJ2-3	TGTGCCAGCAGTGAACGGACAGGGCATGCAGATACGCAGTATTTT	CASSERTGHADTQYF
TRBD1	16	.	TRBV5-1	TRBJ2-6	TGCGCCAGCAGCTCCGGGGACAGGTCTGGGGCCAACGTCCTGACTTTC	CASSSGDRSGANVLTF
TRBD1	15	once	TRBV19	TRBJ1-6	TGTGCCATCAAGACAGGGTTAACGTCTAGCTCACCCCTCCACTTT	CAIKTGLTSSSPLHF
.	15	.	TRBV6-6	TRBJ1-1	TGTGCCAGCAGTTACGGGGGCTCCATGAACACTGAAGCTTTCTTT	CASSYGGSMNTEAFF
.	16	.	TRBV2	TRBJ2-2	TGTGCCAGCAGTGAAGCAGGGGCGCTGAACACCGGGGAGCTGTTTTTT	CASSEAGALNTGELFF
TRBD1	17	few	TRBV7-2	TRBJ1-2	TGTGCCAGCAGCTTAGTTGTAGGTGGGACAGGTTCTTATGGCTACACCTTC	CASSLVVGGTGSYGYTF